These T cell receptor beta chains were read from a single sample in a study of blood T cells in healthy people across ages. MiXCR, applied by TCRdb to the 5' RACE reads, yields one record per CDR3 protein. The sample consists of 630,000 or so distinct CDR3 sequences, about 30% of them appearing once. Sequenced input: blood. The origin of the receptors is an elderly woman in good health. Both conserved end residues are part of each CDR3. D genes are given only for firm matches. Clone sizes are given selectively: once, few, many, or a class where the clone is expanded.

j_gene | d_gene | v_gene | abundance | CDR3nt | CDR3aa
TRBJ2-2 | - | TRBV29-1 | - | TGCAGCGCCGACTCCCCGAACACCGGGGAGCTGTTTTTT | CSADSPNTGELFF
TRBJ1-1 | - | TRBV15 | many | TGTGCCACCAGCAAGGAGATGAACACTGAAGCTTTCTTT | CATSKEMNTEAFF
TRBJ1-5 | - | TRBV28 | many | TGTGCCAGCAGTCAACGGGGGATTTATAGCAATCAGCCCCAGCATTTT | CASSQRGIYSNQPQHF
TRBJ2-3 | TRBD2 | TRBV20-1 | many | TGCAGTGCTAGAGATTCTAGCGGGGGTACGCAGTATTTT | CSARDSSGGTQYF
TRBJ1-1 | - | TRBV10-3 | many | TGTGCCATTTCAGAGGGAGTCACTGAAGCTTTCTTT | CAISEGVTEAFF
TRBJ2-1 | - | TRBV20-1 | many | TGCAGTGCTGGACCCTTAGGCTCCTACAATGAGCAGTTCTTC | CSAGPLGSYNEQFF
TRBJ1-2 | - | TRBV7-2 | - | TGTGCCAGCAGCCCTGGGGAAAGTGGGCGCTATGGCTACACCTTC | CASSPGESGRYGYTF
TRBJ1-2 | TRBD1 | TRBV27 | many | TGTGCCAGCAGAAAACTGACAGGGAACTATGGCTACACCTTC | CASRKLTGNYGYTF
TRBJ1-2 | - | TRBV4-2 | many | TGTGCCAGCAGCCAAGACGTTCAGGGGAACTATGGCTACACCTTC | CASSQDVQGNYGYTF
TRBJ2-6 | - | TRBV29-1 | once | TGCAGCGTTGGGCATGGGGCCAACGTCCTGACTTTC | CSVGHGANVLTF
TRBJ1-4 | - | TRBV4-1 | many | TGCGCCAGCCTACGGGGACGGGGTGAAAAACTGTTTTTT | CASLRGRGEKLFF
TRBJ1-1 | TRBD1 | TRBV18 | - | TGTGCCAGCTCACCACCTGTGGGACAGGCAATGAACACTGAAGCTTTCTTT | CASSPPVGQAMNTEAFF
TRBJ2-3 | TRBD2 | TRBV7-3 | many | TGTGCCAGCAGCTTAAACCAGCGGGGGGCTTTGGATACGCAGTATTTT | CASSLNQRGALDTQYF
TRBJ1-1 | - | TRBV4-3 | - | TGCGCCAGCAGCCAGGCAGGAGGAAAAGCTTTCTTT | CASSQAGGKAFF
TRBJ2-7 | TRBD2 | TRBV6-2/TRBV6-3 | many | TGTGCCAGCACCGGGCTAGCGGGGACCTACGAGCAGTACTTC | CASTGLAGTYEQYF
TRBJ2-7 | - | TRBV5-6 | - | TGTGCCAGCAGCTTTTGGACAGCCTACGAGCAGTACTTC | CASSFWTAYEQYF
TRBJ2-5 | - | TRBV7-2 | - | TGTGCCAGCAGCTTAGAGATCTTGGAGACCCAGTACTTC | CASSLEILETQYF
TRBJ2-3 | - | TRBV20-1 | - | TGCAGTGCTAGGGGGGCTCAGAAGGCAGATACGCAGTATTTT | CSARGAQKADTQYF
TRBJ1-2 | - | TRBV4-2 | many | TGTGCCAGCAGCCAAGACCCCGGACAGAGCCGAGTCTATGGCTACACCTTC | CASSQDPGQSRVYGYTF
TRBJ2-1 | TRBD1 | TRBV6-6 | - | TGTGTCAACTCAAGCCAGGGGGCCGGGAGAAATGAGCAGTTCTTC | CVNSSQGAGRNEQFF
TRBJ2-3 | TRBD1 | TRBV29-1 | many | TGCAGCGTTGAAGGGGCTCCGGGACAGGGCACAGATACGCAGTATTTT | CSVEGAPGQGTDTQYF
TRBJ2-7 | - | TRBV27 | many | TGTGCCAGCAGAAGGGGGGCCACCTACGAGCAGTACTTC | CASRRGATYEQYF
TRBJ2-3 | TRBD2 | TRBV20-1 | - | TGCAGTGCCACTGGGGCTAGCGGATTTGCAGATACGCAGTATTTT | CSATGASGFADTQYF
TRBJ1-1 | - | TRBV5-5 | many | TGTGCCAGCAGCTTGGAAGGGGGGAACACTGAAGCTTTCTTT | CASSLEGGNTEAFF
TRBJ2-7 | TRBD1 | TRBV29-1 | - | TGCAGCGAGCGGACAGGGAGCTCCTACAATGAGCAGTACTTC | CSERTGSSYNEQYF
TRBJ2-5 | - | TRBV30 | - | TGTGCCTGGAAGGGGGACATATCCACGGGAGAGACCCAGTACTTC | CAWKGDISTGETQYF
TRBJ2-3 | - | TRBV10-3 | - | TGTGCCACTGGAACCGGGGGGCGGGGGCAATCAGATACGCAGTATTTT | CATGTGGRGQSDTQYF
TRBJ2-2 | TRBD2 | TRBV5-1 | few | TGCGCCAGCAGCCCTCTAGCGGGGCACGGTAACACCGGGGAGCTGTTTTTT | CASSPLAGHGNTGELFF
TRBJ2-1 | TRBD1 | TRBV20-1 | - | TGCAGTGCAAACCGGGACAGAGATGACAATGAGCAGTTCTTC | CSANRDRDDNEQFF
TRBJ2-7 | - | TRBV6-1 | many | TGTGCCAGCAGTGAACGGTACGAGCAGTACTTC | CASSERYEQYF
TRBJ1-1 | - | TRBV20-1 | - | TGCAGTGCCCACAATCCACCAAACACTGAAGCTTTCTTT | CSAHNPPNTEAFF
TRBJ2-5 | - | TRBV5-1 | many | TGCGCCAGCAGCTTGGGGGCAGGGTCACAAGAGACCCAGTACTTC | CASSLGAGSQETQYF
TRBJ2-1 | - | TRBV20-1 | - | TGCAGTGCTAGAGGTATTCCAACTAGGGGGGAAGATAATGAGCAGTTCTTC | CSARGIPTRGEDNEQFF
TRBJ1-5 | - | TRBV10-3 | many | TGTGCCATCAGTACGGGACGCAATCAGCCCCAGCATTTT | CAISTGRNQPQHF
TRBJ2-7 | TRBD1 | TRBV6-5 | many | TGTGCCAGCAGACACCGGACAGGGATCAACGAGCAGTACTTC | CASRHRTGINEQYF
TRBJ2-7 | TRBD1 | TRBV12-3/TRBV12-4 | many | TGTGCCAGCAGTTTGGGACAGGGCCTTAAGCAGTACTTC | CASSLGQGLKQYF
TRBJ2-5 | - | TRBV18 | many | TGTGCCAGCTCACCACCAGAAAAGACCCAGTACTTC | CASSPPEKTQYF
TRBJ2-3 | - | TRBV20-1 | many | TGCAGTGCTAGGCGTCCTGGGGATACGCAGTATTTT | CSARRPGDTQYF
TRBJ1-2 | TRBD1 | TRBV7-2 | many | TGTGCCAGCAGCAAAGGGACAGGGGCTCACTATGGCTACACCTTC | CASSKGTGAHYGYTF
TRBJ1-6 | - | TRBV7-6 | many | TGTGCCAGCAGCTCAGGACAGTACTATAATTCACCCCTCCACTTT | CASSSGQYYNSPLHF
TRBJ1-6 | TRBD1 | TRBV5-1 | - | TGCGCCAGCAGCTTGGCTGGACAGGGAAGTTCACCCCTCCACTTT | CASSLAGQGSSPLHF
TRBJ1-4 | TRBD1 | TRBV9 | many | TGTGCCAGCAGCACTGGGACAGGGGAAAAACTGTTTTTT | CASSTGTGEKLFF
TRBJ2-7 | TRBD1 | TRBV6-5 | - | TGTGCCAGCAGTCTACAAGGTGGGGACAGCTCCTACGAGCAGTACTTC | CASSLQGGDSSYEQYF
TRBJ1-5 | - | TRBV6-2/TRBV6-3 | many | TGTGCCAGCACCGAACTCAAGAGGGGATACAATCAGCCCCAGCATTTT | CASTELKRGYNQPQHF
TRBJ1-2 | - | TRBV20-1 | few | TGCAGTGCTAGAGATTCGGGTTTACGGGGCTACACCTTC | CSARDSGLRGYTF
TRBJ2-1 | - | TRBV5-1 | few | TGCGCCAGCAGCCCGCAAGTCTTGGGGAATGAGCAGTTCTTC | CASSPQVLGNEQFF
TRBJ2-7 | - | TRBV5-1 | - | TGCGCCAGCAGCACGGGTTGGAGGAATGAGCAGTACTTC | CASSTGWRNEQYF
TRBJ1-1 | TRBD1 | TRBV4-3 | - | TGCGCCAGCAGCCGACATTACGACAGGGAGCGCGGCACTGAAGCTTTCTTT | CASSRHYDRERGTEAFF
TRBJ1-5 | - | TRBV7-9 | once | TGTGCCAGCAGCCTAAATACCCAGCCCCAGCATTTT | CASSLNTQPQHF
TRBJ2-3 | - | TRBV12-3/TRBV12-4 | many | TGTGCCAGCAGTTTGGGGGGTACGCAGTATTTT | CASSLGGTQYF
TRBJ1-2 | - | TRBV5-1 | few | TGCGCCAGCAGCTTGGCTCGTCCGGCCGGTGATGGCTACACCTTC | CASSLARPAGDGYTF
TRBJ1-1 | TRBD1 | TRBV7-9 | few | TGTGCCAGCAGCGTACCGGGACAGGCAAGTAAAGCTTTCTTT | CASSVPGQASKAFF
TRBJ2-3 | TRBD2 | TRBV18 | many | TGTGCCAGCTCACCTAAGGCTAGCGGGGCTAGCACAGATACGCAGTATTTT | CASSPKASGASTDTQYF
TRBJ1-6 | - | TRBV12-3/TRBV12-4 | many | TGTGCCAGCAGTTTCAGGGCTAATTCACCCCTCCACTTT | CASSFRANSPLHF
TRBJ2-4 | - | TRBV5-1 | - | TGCGCCAGCAGCTTGGACAGGTCCGGGACGGAGCAGTACTTC | CASSLDRSGTEQYF
TRBJ1-2 | - | TRBV12-3/TRBV12-4 | many | TGTGCCAGCAGTTTAAGACAGCCCCGGGGTGGCTACACCTTC | CASSLRQPRGGYTF
TRBJ2-3 | TRBD1 | TRBV7-8 | - | TGTGCCAGCAGCCTAGTGGGACAGGGAATCCTCGGCACAGATACGCAGTATTTT | CASSLVGQGILGTDTQYF
TRBJ2-3 | TRBD1 | TRBV7-3 | many | TGTGCCAGCAGCTTAAGGGGAAGGGGGCGCACAGATACGCAGTATTTT | CASSLRGRGRTDTQYF
TRBJ2-6 | TRBD1 | TRBV20-1 | many | TGCAGTGCTAGAGCGTCGGGACAGGGGGCGCGAGGGGCCAACGTCCTGACTTTC | CSARASGQGARGANVLTF
TRBJ1-2 | - | TRBV7-2 | many | TGTGCCAGCAGCCGGCATGGGACTCGTTTAACGTATGGCTACACCTTC | CASSRHGTRLTYGYTF